The rows below give T cell receptor beta chains drawn from one sample of a study of cytomegalovirus exposure and HLA in healthy donors. Sequencing was performed with immunoSEQ multiplex PCR; in TCRdb, only in-frame clones are kept and a portion is missing. This sample has some 150,000 clones; around 80% occur once, and the top ten carry 1.8%. Input material: PBMCs. The source of these receptors is a female donor in good health and CMV-seropositive. Each CDR3 is given with its conserved first and last residue. A D gene is named only where the DNA matches it firmly. Clone size is given for some rows only: seen once, a few or many times, or a class if the clone is expanded.

v_call	j_call	d_call	clone_size	cdr3_nt	cdr3_aa
TRBV9	TRBJ2-7	TRBD1	.	TGTGCCAGCAGCGGCCAGGGACAGGGCAGCGAGCAGTACTTC	CASSGQGQGSEQYF
TRBV2	TRBJ1-2	.	.	TGTGCCAGCAGTGAATCGTTCAGGGCGAACTATGGCTACCCCTTC	CASSESFRANYGYPF
TRBV7-3	TRBJ2-1	TRBD2	.	TGTGCCAGCAGCTCCGACGGACTAGCCGGCAATGAGCAGTTCTTC	CASSSDGLAGNEQFF
TRBV19	TRBJ2-1	TRBD2	.	TGTGCCAGCCAAGGGGAACCGGGACTAGCGGCCCGAGGGGGTCATGAGCAGTTCTTC	CASQGEPGLAARGGHEQFF
TRBV4-1	TRBJ2-5	TRBD2	.	TGCGCCAGCAGCCAACTGGCTAGCGGGGAAAAGACCCAGTACTTC	CASSQLASGEKTQYF
TRBV7-3	TRBJ2-2	TRBD2	.	TGTGCCAGCATCCTATTCGGACTAGCCCGTAGCCCGACCAGGGAGCTGTTTTTT	CASILFGLARSPTRELFF
TRBV28	TRBJ1-2	TRBD1	.	TGTGCCAGCAGAGGGGACAGTTCCTATGGCTACACCTTC	CASRGDSSYGYTF
TRBV2	TRBJ2-1	TRBD1	.	TGTGCCAGCAGGATGGACAGGGGTGTCTACAATGAGCAGTTCTTC	CASRMDRGVYNEQFF
TRBV9	TRBJ2-3	TRBD2	.	TGTGCCAGCAGCGAACAAGGACTAGCAACCGCTAGCACAGATACGCAGTATTTT	CASSEQGLATASTDTQYF
TRBV2	TRBJ2-1	TRBD2	.	TGTGCCAGCTTAATCACTAGCGGGAGTAATGAGCAGTTCTTC	CASLITSGSNEQFF
TRBV19	TRBJ1-4	.	.	TGTGCCAGTAACCCCTCCGGGGGGACCAAAAGAGGGAAACTGTTTTTT	CASNPSGGTKRGKLFF
TRBV29-1	TRBJ2-1	.	few	TGCAGCGTTGAAACGACAAGGTACAATGAGCAGTTCTTC	CSVETTRYNEQFF
TRBV4-1	TRBJ1-2	TRBD1	.	TGCGCCAGCAGCCAAGTAAGGACAGGGGAGTATGGCTACACCTTC	CASSQVRTGEYGYTF
TRBV6-4	TRBJ1-5	.	.	TGTGCCAGCAGTCCCAGGGCCGAGAGTCAGCCCCAGCATTTT	CASSPRAESQPQHF
TRBV30	TRBJ2-2	TRBD2	.	TGTGCCTGGAGTGTACAACTAGCGGGAGTATCCGGGGAGCTGTTTTTT	CAWSVQLAGVSGELFF
TRBV19	TRBJ1-5	TRBD1	.	TGTGCCAGTAGTTCGACAGGGTCAGGCAATCAGCCCCAGCATTTT	CASSSTGSGNQPQHF
TRBV6-1	TRBJ2-3	.	.	TGTGCCAGCAGTGAAGTGTTGAGCGGGAGCACAGATACGCAGTATTTT	CASSEVLSGSTDTQYF
TRBV10-3	TRBJ1-5	.	.	TGTGCCATCAACACAGGGTCGGATCAGCCCCAGCATTTT	CAINTGSDQPQHF
TRBV2	TRBJ2-2	.	.	TGTGCCACCCACCGGGCAGGGGAAGGCGGGGAGCTGTTTTTT	CATHRAGEGGELFF
TRBV30	TRBJ1-2	.	.	TGTGCCTGGAGTGTATGGGACATAATAACGGGGGGCTACACCTTC	CAWSVWDIITGGYTF
TRBV1	TRBJ1-5	.	.	TGCACCAGCAGCCAAGAGGGACAGGTCAATCAGCCCCAGCATTTT	CTSSQEGQVNQPQHF
TRBV5-4	TRBJ1-1	.	.	TGTGCCAGCAGCTTAGGAAGCCGGGACATTAGCGGGACTTTCTTT	CASSLGSRDISGTFF
TRBV6-5	TRBJ2-3	.	.	TGTGCCAGCAGTTCCGGCGGGTATGGTGTAGATACGCAGTATTTT	CASSSGGYGVDTQYF
TRBV4-2	TRBJ2-7	.	.	TGTGCCAGCAGCCAAGAGTCCGGTTCCTACGAGCAGTACTTC	CASSQESGSYEQYF
TRBV14	TRBJ2-3	TRBD2	few	TGTGCCAGCAGCCAAGTGTCTAGCGGGGATACGCAGTATTTT	CASSQVSSGDTQYF
TRBV4-1	TRBJ1-6	TRBD1	once	TGCGCCAGCCTAGGACAGGGGAGAAATTCACCCCTCCACTTT	CASLGQGRNSPLHF
TRBV6-5	TRBJ1-2	.	once	TGTGCCAGCAGTTACTCGCAGGGAGGTGGCTACACCTTC	CASSYSQGGGYTF
TRBV6-5	TRBJ2-5	.	few	TGTGCCAGCACTCGGGATTACCAAGAGACCCAGTACTTC	CASTRDYQETQYF
TRBV2	TRBJ1-2	.	.	TGTGCCAGCAGTGAGAGGCAGATCGCATCCTACTATGGCTACACCTTC	CASSERQIASYYGYTF
TRBV2	TRBJ1-5	.	few	TGTGCCAGCAGTGGCGGTAGCAATCAGCCCCAGCATTTT	CASSGGSNQPQHF
TRBV7-9	TRBJ2-7	.	.	TGTTCCAGCAGCTTAGCGAGCTACGAGCAGTACTTC	CSSSLASYEQYF
TRBV19	TRBJ1-1	TRBD1	.	TGTGCCTCTCGGGACAGGGTGAACACTGAAGCTTTCTTT	CASRDRVNTEAFF
TRBV7-6	TRBJ2-2	.	.	TGTGCCAGCAGCTTAGTGAGGGAGGCCGGGGAGCTGTTTTTT	CASSLVREAGELFF
TRBV29-1	TRBJ1-4	.	few	TGCAGCGCCCAGAAGCCGGGAAGGTACCTGTTTTTT	CSAQKPGRYLFF
TRBV9	TRBJ2-3	TRBD2	few	TGTGCCAGCAGCGCAGCTAGCGGGGGCACAGATACGCAGTATTTT	CASSAASGGTDTQYF
TRBV5-4	TRBJ2-1	TRBD1	few	TGTGCCAGCAGCCCCGGGACAGGGGTCCGGAGGGAGCAGTTCTTC	CASSPGTGVRREQFF
TRBV18	TRBJ2-1	TRBD2	.	TGTGCCAGCTCACCACCGCCTAGCGGGAGAACTGAGCAGTTCTTC	CASSPPPSGRTEQFF
TRBV7-2	TRBJ2-1	TRBD2	.	TGTGCCAGCAGCCTTCGGCCTAGCGGGGGCAATGAGCAGTTCTTC	CASSLRPSGGNEQFF
TRBV6-1	TRBJ2-5	TRBD1	once	TGTGCCAGCAGTCGGGACAGACAAGAGACCCAGTACTTC	CASSRDRQETQYF
TRBV6-5	TRBJ2-7	TRBD2	few	TGTGCCAGCAGTAACAGCGGGGGGGCGTCCTACGAGCAGTACTTC	CASSNSGGASYEQYF
TRBV6-1	TRBJ2-2	.	once	TGTGCCAGCAGTGAATTAGTGGGGACATACACCGGGGAGCTGTTTTTT	CASSELVGTYTGELFF
TRBV5-1	TRBJ1-2	.	.	TGCGCCAGCAGCTTTGGGGAAGAGGGCAACTATGGCTACACCTTC	CASSFGEEGNYGYTF
TRBV27	TRBJ1-6	.	few	TGTGCCAGCAGTTTATACCCGTCGGGGTCGGGTAGGCTGAATTCACCCCTCCACTTT	CASSLYPSGSGRLNSPLHF
TRBV30	TRBJ1-3	.	.	TGTGCCTGGACCCTGAGTCCCTTTGGAAACACCATATATTTT	CAWTLSPFGNTIYF
TRBV28	TRBJ1-2	.	.	TGTGCCAGCAGGGTACAGAACTCCTATGGCTACACCTTC	CASRVQNSYGYTF
TRBV14	TRBJ2-5	TRBD2	.	TGTGCCAGCAGCCAAGGTTTGAGCGGGAGCGGGCGAGAGACCCAGTACTTC	CASSQGLSGSGRETQYF
TRBV6-6	TRBJ1-5	.	few	TGTGCCAGCAGTTCTCAGGGAAATCAGCCCCAGCATTTT	CASSSQGNQPQHF
TRBV5-1	TRBJ2-6	TRBD1	.	TGCGCCAGCAGCTTCGGACAGGGGTCGGCCAACGTCCTGACTTTC	CASSFGQGSANVLTF